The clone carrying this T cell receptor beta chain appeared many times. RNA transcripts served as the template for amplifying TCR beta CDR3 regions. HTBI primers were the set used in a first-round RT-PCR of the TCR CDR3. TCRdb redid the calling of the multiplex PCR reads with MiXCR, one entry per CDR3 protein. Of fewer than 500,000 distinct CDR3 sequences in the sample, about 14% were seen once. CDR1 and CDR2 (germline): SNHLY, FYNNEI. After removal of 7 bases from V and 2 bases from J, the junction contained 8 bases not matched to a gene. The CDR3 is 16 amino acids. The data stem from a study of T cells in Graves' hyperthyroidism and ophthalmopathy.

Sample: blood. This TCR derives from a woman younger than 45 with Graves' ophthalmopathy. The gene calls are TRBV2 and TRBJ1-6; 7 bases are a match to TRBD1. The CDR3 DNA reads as TGTGCCAGCACCTACGAGGGGGCGGCCTATAATTCACCCCTCCACTTT. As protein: CASTYEGAAYNSPLHF.